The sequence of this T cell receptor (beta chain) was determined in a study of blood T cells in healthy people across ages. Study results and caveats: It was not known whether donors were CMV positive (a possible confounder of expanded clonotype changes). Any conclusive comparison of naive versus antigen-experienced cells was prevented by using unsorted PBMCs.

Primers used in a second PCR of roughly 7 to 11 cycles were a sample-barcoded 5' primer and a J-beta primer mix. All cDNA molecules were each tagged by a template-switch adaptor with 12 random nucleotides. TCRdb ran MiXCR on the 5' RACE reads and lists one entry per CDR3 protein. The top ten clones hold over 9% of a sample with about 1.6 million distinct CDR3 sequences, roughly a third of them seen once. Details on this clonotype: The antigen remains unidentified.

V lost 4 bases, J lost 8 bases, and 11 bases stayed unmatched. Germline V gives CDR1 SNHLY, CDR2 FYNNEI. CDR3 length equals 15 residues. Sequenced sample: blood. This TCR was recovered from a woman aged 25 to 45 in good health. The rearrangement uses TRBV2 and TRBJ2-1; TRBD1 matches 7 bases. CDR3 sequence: CASSVRDSSWDEQFF. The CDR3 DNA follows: TGTGCCAGCAGTGTCCGGGACAGTAGCTGGGATGAGCAGTTCTTC.